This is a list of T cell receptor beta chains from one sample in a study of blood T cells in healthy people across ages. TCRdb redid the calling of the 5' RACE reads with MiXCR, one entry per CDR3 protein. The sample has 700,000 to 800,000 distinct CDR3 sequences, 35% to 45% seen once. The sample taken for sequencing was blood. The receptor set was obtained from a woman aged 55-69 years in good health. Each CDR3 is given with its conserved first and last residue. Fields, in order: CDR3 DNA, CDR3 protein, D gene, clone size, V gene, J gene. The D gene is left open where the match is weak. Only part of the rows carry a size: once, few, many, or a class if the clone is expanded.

cdr3_nt: TGTGCCAGCAGTTTATCGCGAGCGGGGGAGGAGACCCAGTACTTC
cdr3_aa: CASSLSRAGEETQYF
d_call: TRBD2
clone_size: .
v_call: TRBV27
j_call: TRBJ2-5

cdr3_nt: TGTGCCAGCAGCTTAGCGGAGAAGGGTGAGCAGTTCTTC
cdr3_aa: CASSLAEKGEQFF
d_call: .
clone_size: few
v_call: TRBV7-3
j_call: TRBJ2-1

cdr3_nt: TGCAGTGCTAAACCCCCCCGGGGGCGCACAGATACGCAGTATTTT
cdr3_aa: CSAKPPRGRTDTQYF
d_call: .
clone_size: .
v_call: TRBV20-1
j_call: TRBJ2-3

cdr3_nt: TGTGCCAGCTCCATAGAGTACCGGTCAGATACGCAGTATTTT
cdr3_aa: CASSIEYRSDTQYF
d_call: .
clone_size: .
v_call: TRBV25-1
j_call: TRBJ2-3

cdr3_nt: TGCGCCAGCAGCTTAAAGGGTACTTCCGATGAGCAGTTCTTC
cdr3_aa: CASSLKGTSDEQFF
d_call: .
clone_size: many
v_call: TRBV5-1
j_call: TRBJ2-1

cdr3_nt: TGTGCCAGCAGCGCCCTACTTTCTAGCACAGATACGCAGTATTTT
cdr3_aa: CASSALLSSTDTQYF
d_call: .
clone_size: once
v_call: TRBV7-2
j_call: TRBJ2-3

cdr3_nt: TGTGCCAGCAGTCAATCAGGGGGATCCTACGAGCAGTACTTC
cdr3_aa: CASSQSGGSYEQYF
d_call: TRBD1
clone_size: .
v_call: TRBV28
j_call: TRBJ2-7

cdr3_nt: TGTGCCATCAGTGAGTCCGGGGGACTAGCCTCCTACGAGCAGTACTTC
cdr3_aa: CAISESGGLASYEQYF
d_call: TRBD2
clone_size: few
v_call: TRBV10-3
j_call: TRBJ2-7

cdr3_nt: TGTGCCATCAGTCTTCGGACAGGGGTAGGTCTCACTGAAGCTTTCTTT
cdr3_aa: CAISLRTGVGLTEAFF
d_call: TRBD1
clone_size: .
v_call: TRBV10-3
j_call: TRBJ1-1

cdr3_nt: TGTGCCAGCAGCGTAGTAGGTCGGAGCACAGATACGCAGTATTTT
cdr3_aa: CASSVVGRSTDTQYF
d_call: .
clone_size: few
v_call: TRBV9
j_call: TRBJ2-3

cdr3_nt: TGTGCCAGCAGCGTAGCCACCTCCTTCCGTCTTAACTATGGCTACACCTTC
cdr3_aa: CASSVATSFRLNYGYTF
d_call: .
clone_size: .
v_call: TRBV9
j_call: TRBJ1-2

cdr3_nt: TGTGCCAGCAGTTTGTCAGGACAGAACGCCTACGAGCAGTACTTC
cdr3_aa: CASSLSGQNAYEQYF
d_call: .
clone_size: .
v_call: TRBV28
j_call: TRBJ2-7

cdr3_nt: TGCAGTGCTAATGACAGACAGGGAAGCAATCAGCCCCAGCATTTT
cdr3_aa: CSANDRQGSNQPQHF
d_call: TRBD1
clone_size: few
v_call: TRBV20-1
j_call: TRBJ1-5

cdr3_nt: TGTGCCAGCAGTTACCCCACTAGCGACTCTTACCTTTCGGGTGAGACCCAGTACTTC
cdr3_aa: CASSYPTSDSYLSGETQYF
d_call: TRBD2
clone_size: once
v_call: TRBV6-2/TRBV6-3
j_call: TRBJ2-5

cdr3_nt: TGTGCCAGCAAACCCAGGGGGGGCGGCTACACCTTC
cdr3_aa: CASKPRGGGYTF
d_call: TRBD1
clone_size: few
v_call: TRBV27
j_call: TRBJ1-2

cdr3_nt: TGTGCCAGCAGTTTTCAGAATAATCAGCCCCAGCATTTT
cdr3_aa: CASSFQNNQPQHF
d_call: .
clone_size: .
v_call: TRBV28
j_call: TRBJ1-5